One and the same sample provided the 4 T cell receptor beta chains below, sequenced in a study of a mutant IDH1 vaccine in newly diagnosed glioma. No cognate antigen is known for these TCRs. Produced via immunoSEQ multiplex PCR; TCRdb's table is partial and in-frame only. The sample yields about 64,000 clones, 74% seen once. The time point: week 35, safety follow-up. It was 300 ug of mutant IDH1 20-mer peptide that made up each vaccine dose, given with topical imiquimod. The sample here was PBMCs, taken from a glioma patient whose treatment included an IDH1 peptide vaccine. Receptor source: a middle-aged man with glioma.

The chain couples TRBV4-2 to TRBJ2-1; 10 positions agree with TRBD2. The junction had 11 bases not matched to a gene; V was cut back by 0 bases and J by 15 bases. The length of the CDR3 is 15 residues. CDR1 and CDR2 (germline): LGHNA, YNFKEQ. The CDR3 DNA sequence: TGTGCCAGCAGCCAAGATCCAGCGGGGGGGCCGAGGTGGTTCTTC. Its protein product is CASSQDPAGGPRWFF.

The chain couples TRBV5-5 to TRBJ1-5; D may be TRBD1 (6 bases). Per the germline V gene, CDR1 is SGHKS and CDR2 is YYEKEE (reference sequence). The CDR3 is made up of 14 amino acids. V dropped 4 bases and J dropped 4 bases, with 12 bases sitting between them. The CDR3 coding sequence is TGTGCCAGCAGCCCGGACAGTTCGAATCAGCCCCAGCATTTT. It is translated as CASSPDSSNQPQHF.

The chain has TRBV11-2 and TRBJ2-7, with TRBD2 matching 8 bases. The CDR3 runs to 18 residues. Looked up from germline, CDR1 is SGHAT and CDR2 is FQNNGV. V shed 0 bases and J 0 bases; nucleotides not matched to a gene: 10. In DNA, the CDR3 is TGTGCCAGCAGCTTAGATCGGGGTAGCGGGACCTCCTCCTACGAGCAGTACTTC. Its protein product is CASSLDRGSGTSSYEQYF.

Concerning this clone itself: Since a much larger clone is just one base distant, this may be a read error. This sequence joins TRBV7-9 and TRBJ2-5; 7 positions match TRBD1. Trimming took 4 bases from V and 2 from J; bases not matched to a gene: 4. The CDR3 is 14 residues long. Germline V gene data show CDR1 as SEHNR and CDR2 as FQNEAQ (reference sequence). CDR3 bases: TGTGCCAGCAGCTGGGGACAGAGGCAAGAGACCCAGTACTTC. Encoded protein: CASSWGQRQETQYF.